One sample yielded the 9 T cell receptor beta chains listed below, sequenced in a study of blood T cell repertoires in COVID-19. The repertoire was sequenced with immunoSEQ multiplex PCR; TCRdb's copy has only in-frame clones and lacks some. The repertoire holds roughly 290,000 clones, 75% to 90% seen once, with roughly 2.2% in the top ten. Material: PBMCs or T cells enriched from blood (not recorded which). These receptors were collected from a man aged 25-45 years who had recovered from COVID-19.

This chain connects TRBV6-6 to TRBJ2-3, with TRBD2 matching over 15 bases. This CDR3 spans 17 amino acids. The V gene's germline CDR1 is MNHNY and CDR2 SVGAGI (reference sequence). Trimming removed 5 bases from V and 4 bases from J; junction bases left unmatched: 7. The CDR3 here is CASSLLGLAGGPDTQYF. CDR3 nucleotide sequence: TGTGCCAGCAGTCTACTGGGACTAGCGGGGGGCCCAGATACGCAGTATTTT.

This rearrangement joins TRBV5-4 to TRBJ1-2, with no clear D. Germline V gene data show CDR1 as SGHNT and CDR2 as YYREEE (reference sequence). The CDR3 length is 14 residues. Trimming stripped 3 bases from V and 7 bases from J, with 16 bases between. The CDR3 sequence: CASSSDPKTSGYTF. In nucleotides, the CDR3 is TGTGCCAGCAGCTCGGACCCTAAGACTAGTGGCTACACCTTC.

The chain is built from TRBV14 and TRBJ1-1; 9 bases map to TRBD1. Germline loops: CDR1 SGHDN, CDR2 FVKESK. CDR3 length: 15 residues. The ends lost 2 bases at V and 3 bases at J; junction bases unmatched: 4. CDR3 nucleotides: TGTGCCAGCAGCCAAAGCGGACAGGGGTACACTGAAGCTTTCTTT. This encodes CASSQSGQGYTEAFF.

The rearrangement uses TRBV30 and TRBJ2-7; 8 bases map to TRBD1. Per the germline V gene, CDR1 is GTSNPN and CDR2 is SVGIG (reference sequence). The J segment lost 3 bases and the V segment lost 2 bases, leaving 9 bases of the junction unmatched. This CDR3 has 15 residues. DNA of the CDR3: TGTGCCTGGAGTTCTCCCGGACAGGGAGGCTACGAGCAGTACTTC. Translating it yields CAWSSPGQGGYEQYF.

The chain combines TRBV24-1 with TRBJ2-3; 8 bases are shared with TRBD1. Unmatched junction bases numbered 6, after V lost 2 bases and J lost 0 bases. Germline lookup yields CDR1 KGHDR and CDR2 SFDVKD. CDR3 length: 17 residues. The chain's CDR3 is CATSDSGQGLSTDTQYF. CDR3 nucleotide sequence: TGTGCCACCAGTGATTCAGGACAGGGCCTGAGCACAGATACGCAGTATTTT.

This clone was counted once. This sequence joins TRBV19 and TRBJ1-5, with 7 bases lining up with TRBD1. This CDR3 is 15 amino acids long. Germline trimming cut 1 base from V and 4 bases from J; bases unmatched to any gene: 4. Germline V lookup: CDR1 LNHDA, CDR2 SQIVND (reference sequence). DNA of the CDR3: TGTGCCAGTAGTATAGTACCAGGGGGTAATCAGCCCCAGCATTTT. Its translation: CASSIVPGGNQPQHF.

V usage is TRBV5-1 and J usage is TRBJ2-7; D is perhaps TRBD1 (6 bases). Germline values: CDR1 SGHRS, CDR2 YFSETQ. The V and J ends lost 0 bases and 7 bases respectively, with 11 bases between them. The CDR3 has 13 residues. In DNA form, the CDR3 reads TGCGCCAGCAGCTTGGCCGGGACACCAGAGCAGTACTTC. It encodes CASSLAGTPEQYF.

The rearrangement joins TRBV4-2 to TRBJ2-1; D is unclear. Trimming stripped 1 base from V and 7 bases from J, with 8 bases between. Germline V gives CDR1 LGHNA, CDR2 YNFKEQ. The CDR3 has 13 amino acids. The CDR3 DNA is TGTGCCAGCAGCCAAGCTTTTGTGAATGAGCAGTTCTTC. Encoded protein: CASSQAFVNEQFF.

J is TRBJ2-7 and V is TRBV5-5, with 7 bases aligning to TRBD1. This CDR3 comprises 14 residues. In germline, CDR1 is SGHKS, CDR2 YYEKEE (reference sequence). Trimming at V came to 0 bases and at J to 4 bases, leaving 4 bases not matched to a gene. Here the CDR3 reads CASSLDRGGYEQYF. The CDR3 DNA reads TGTGCCAGCAGCTTGGACAGGGGTGGGTACGAGCAGTACTTC.